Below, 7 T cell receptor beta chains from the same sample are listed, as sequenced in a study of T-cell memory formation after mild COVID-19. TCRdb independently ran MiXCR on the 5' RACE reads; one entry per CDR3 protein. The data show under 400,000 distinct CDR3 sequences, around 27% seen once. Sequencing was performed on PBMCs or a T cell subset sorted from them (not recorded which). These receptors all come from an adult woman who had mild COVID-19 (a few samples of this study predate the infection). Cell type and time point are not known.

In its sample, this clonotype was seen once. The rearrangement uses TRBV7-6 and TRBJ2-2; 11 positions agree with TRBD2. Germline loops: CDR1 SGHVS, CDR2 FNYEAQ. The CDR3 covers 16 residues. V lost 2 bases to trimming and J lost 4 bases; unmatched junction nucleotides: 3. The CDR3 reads CASSLRLAGSTGELFF. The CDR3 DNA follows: TGTGCCAGCAGCTTACGACTAGCGGGGAGCACCGGGGAGCTGTTTTTT.

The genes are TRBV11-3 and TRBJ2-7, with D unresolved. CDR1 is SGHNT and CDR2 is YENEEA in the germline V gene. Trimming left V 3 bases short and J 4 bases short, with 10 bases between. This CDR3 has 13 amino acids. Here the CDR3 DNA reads TGTGCCAGCAGCTTCGACGCTCGGTACGAGCAGTACTTC. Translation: CASSFDARYEQYF.

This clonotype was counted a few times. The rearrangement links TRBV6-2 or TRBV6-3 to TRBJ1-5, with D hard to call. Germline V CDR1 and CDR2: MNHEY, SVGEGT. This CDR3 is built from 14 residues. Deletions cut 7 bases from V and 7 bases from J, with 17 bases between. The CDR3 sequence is CASTKKRQSQPQHF. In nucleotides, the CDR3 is TGTGCCAGCACTAAAAAGAGGCAATCGCAGCCCCAGCATTTT.

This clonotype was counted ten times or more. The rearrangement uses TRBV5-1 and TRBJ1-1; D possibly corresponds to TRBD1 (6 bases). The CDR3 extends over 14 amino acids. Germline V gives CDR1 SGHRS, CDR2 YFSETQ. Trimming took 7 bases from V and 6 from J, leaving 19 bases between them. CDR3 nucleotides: TGCGCCAGCCGCGATCAGGGGAGTAGAGCTGAAGCTTTCTTT. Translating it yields CASRDQGSRAEAFF.

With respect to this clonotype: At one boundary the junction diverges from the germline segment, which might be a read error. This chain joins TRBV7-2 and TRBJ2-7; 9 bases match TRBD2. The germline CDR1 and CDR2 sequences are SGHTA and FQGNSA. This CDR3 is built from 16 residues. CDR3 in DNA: TGTGCCAGCAGCCCCCCCTTGCTAGCGGGACCCTACGAGCAGGACTTC. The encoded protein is CASSPPLLAGPYEQDF.

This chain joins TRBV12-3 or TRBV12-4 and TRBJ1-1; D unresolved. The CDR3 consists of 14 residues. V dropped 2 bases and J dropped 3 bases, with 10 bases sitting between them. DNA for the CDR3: TGTGCCAGCAGTTTACTGGGGTCGGACACTGAAGCTTTCTTT. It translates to CASSLLGSDTEAFF.

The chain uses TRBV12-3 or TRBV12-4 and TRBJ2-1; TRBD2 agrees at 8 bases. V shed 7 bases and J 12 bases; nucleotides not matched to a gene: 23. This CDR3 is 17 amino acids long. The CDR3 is CASKDSPGLGNNEWQFF. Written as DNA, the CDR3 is TGTGCCAGCAAGGACTCCCCGGGACTAGGGAACAATGAGTGGCAGTTCTTC.